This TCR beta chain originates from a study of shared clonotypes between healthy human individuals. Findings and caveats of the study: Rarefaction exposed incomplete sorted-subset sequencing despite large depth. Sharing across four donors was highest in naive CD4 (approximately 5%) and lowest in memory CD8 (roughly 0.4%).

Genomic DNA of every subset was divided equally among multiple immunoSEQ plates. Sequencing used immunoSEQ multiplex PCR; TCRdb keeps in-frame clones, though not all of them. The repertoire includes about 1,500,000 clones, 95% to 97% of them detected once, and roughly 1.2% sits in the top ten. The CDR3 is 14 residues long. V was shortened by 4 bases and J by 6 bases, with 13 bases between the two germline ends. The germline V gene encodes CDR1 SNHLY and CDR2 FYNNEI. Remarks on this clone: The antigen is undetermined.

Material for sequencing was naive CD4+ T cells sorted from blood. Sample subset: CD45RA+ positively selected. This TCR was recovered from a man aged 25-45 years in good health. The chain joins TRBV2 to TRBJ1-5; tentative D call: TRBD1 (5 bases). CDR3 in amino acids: CASSGWAGSQPQHF. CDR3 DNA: TGTGCCAGCAGTGGTTGGGCAGGGAGTCAGCCCCAGCATTTT.